Below are 19 T cell receptor beta chains sequenced from a single sample in a study of blood T cell repertoires in COVID-19. The table came from immunoSEQ multiplex PCR; TCRdb's copy has only in-frame clones and leaves some out. Of approximately 140,000 clones in the sample, roughly 87% were seen once. Sequenced: peripheral blood. All receptors derive from a woman aged 55-69 years with active or convalescent COVID-19.

The V gene is TRBV7-2, the J gene TRBJ1-5; 7 bases line up with TRBD1. The CDR3 is made up of 14 amino acids. V dropped 5 bases and J dropped 5; count of bases not matched to a gene: 6. CDR1 is SGHTA and CDR2 is FQGNSA in the germline V gene. The CDR3 DNA sequence: TGTGCCAGCAGCGTCGACAGGGAAGATCAGCCCCAGCATTTT. As protein: CASSVDREDQPQHF.

This clone was recorded only once. This rearrangement joins TRBV21-1 to TRBJ1-3. TRBV21-1 is a pseudogene segment. The CDR3 is made up of 16 amino acids. The CDR3 region is CASSKRGQKPGNTIYF. The CDR3 DNA reads TGTGCCAGCAGCAAGAGAGGGCAGAAACCTGGAAACACCATATATTTT.

The chain links TRBV10-3 to TRBJ1-2; the match to TRBD1 covers 7 bases. This CDR3 spans 18 amino acids. V shed 0 bases, J shed 0 bases, and the junction held 10 bases outside the gene matches. CDR1 ENHRY and CDR2 SYGVKD come from the germline V gene. CDR3 loop: CAISESMGRQGTNYGYTF. CDR3 DNA: TGTGCCATCAGTGAGTCGATGGGACGACAGGGAACTAACTATGGCTACACCTTC.

This chain connects TRBV10-2 to TRBJ2-7; TRBD2 matches at 10 bases. V dropped 0 bases and J dropped 7; count of bases not matched to a gene: 6. The germline gives CDR1 WSHSY, CDR2 SAAADI. This CDR3 contains 15 residues. CDR3 in DNA: TGCGCCAGCAGTGAGTCGAGCGGGGGGGCCGGGGAGCAGTACTTC. Translation: CASSESSGGAGEQYF.

The CDR3: CASSPGTHTEAFF. The CDR3 nucleotides read TGTGCCAGCAGCCCAGGGACACACACTGAAGCTTTCTTT. The V call is TRBV11-2, the J call TRBJ1-1; a weak D match, TRBD1 (6 bases). There are 13 residues in the CDR3. Trimming took off 5 bases at V and 3 bases at J, with 10 bases between the two ends. The germline V gene encodes CDR1 SGHAT and CDR2 FQNNGV.

The gene calls are TRBV10-3 and TRBJ2-3, with TRBD1 matching 10 bases. V dropped 5 bases and J dropped 2; count of bases not matched to a gene: 7. In germline, CDR1 is ENHRY, CDR2 SYGVKD. This CDR3 spans 16 amino acids. The CDR3 coding sequence is TGTGCCATCAGTACCACCGGGACAGGGGTCACAGATACGCAGTATTTT. Encoded protein: CAISTTGTGVTDTQYF.

The chain combines TRBV3-1 (or the pseudogene TRBV3-2) with TRBJ1-1; D possibly corresponds to TRBD1 (6 bases). The CDR3 runs to 13 residues. The germline V gene has CDR1 LGHDT and CDR2 YNNKEL (reference sequence). V was cut by 2 bases and J by 6 bases, with 10 bases left in between. CDR3 loop: CASSQMGAAEAFF. The CDR3 nucleotides read TGTGCCAGCAGCCAAATGGGGGCCGCTGAAGCTTTCTTT.

The chain uses TRBV5-1 and TRBJ2-2; 12 positions agree with TRBD1. This CDR3 has 15 amino acids. Trimming cost V 4 bases and J 5 bases; bases outside gene matches: 3. In germline, CDR1 is SGHRS, CDR2 YFSETQ. CDR3 bases: TGCGCCAGCAGCGTGGGACAGGGGGCAACCGGGGAGCTGTTTTTT. Translated, it gives CASSVGQGATGELFF.

The genes are TRBV30 and TRBJ1-1; 7 bases match TRBD1. Per the germline V gene, CDR1 is GTSNPN and CDR2 is SVGIG (reference sequence). The CDR3 totals 13 residues. V dropped 1 base and J dropped 3; count of bases not matched to a gene: 2. The CDR3 region is CAWSGTGHTEAFF. The CDR3 region has the DNA TGTGCCTGGAGTGGGACAGGACACACTGAAGCTTTCTTT.

The chain has TRBV2 and TRBJ2-7; 7 positions agree with TRBD1. The germline V gene has CDR1 SNHLY and CDR2 FYNNEI. The V segment lost 6 bases and the J segment 6 bases; nucleotides outside the gene matches: 8. This CDR3 comprises 13 residues. Here the CDR3 reads CASRPETGSEQYF. CDR3 coding DNA: TGTGCCAGCAGACCCGAGACAGGGAGCGAGCAGTACTTC.

The CDR3 nucleotides are TGTGCCAGCAGTGACCAGGTGAACACTGAAGCTTTCTTT. The encoded protein is CASSDQVNTEAFF. The V and J genes are TRBV6-4 and TRBJ1-1; no clear D gene. Between the trimmed V and J ends, which lost 2 bases and 0 bases, there was a span of 4 bases. The CDR3 is made up of 13 amino acids. Germline lookup yields CDR1 MRHNA and CDR2 SNTAGT.

The V call is TRBV18, the J call TRBJ2-3; 10 bases are shared with TRBD1. Germline V gene sequence: CDR1 KGHSH, CDR2 LQKENI. The CDR3 has 15 residues. Losses at the gene ends were 5 bases for V and 9 bases for J; bases not matched to a gene: 11. The CDR3 spells CASSSGTGEGGTQYF. The CDR3 coding sequence is TGTGCCAGCTCATCCGGGACAGGGGAAGGAGGCACGCAGTATTTT. The entire variable domain, with the rest obtained from reference TRBV18 and TRBJ2-3, is as follows: NAGVMQNPRHLVRRRGQEARLRCSPMKGHSHVYWYRQLPEEGLKFMVYLQKENIIDESGMPKERFSAEFPKEGPSILRIQQVVRGDSAAYFCASSSGTGEGGTQYFGPGTRLTVL.

J is TRBJ1-2 and V is TRBV6-2 or TRBV6-3, with 7 bases that match TRBD1. CDR3 size: 14 residues. V gave up 5 bases and J gave up 5 bases; unmatched junction bases: 8. Germline values: CDR1 MNHEY, CDR2 SVGEGT. CDR3 DNA: TGTGCCAGCAGTAGGACAGGAAGAAGTTATGGCTACACCTTC. It is translated as CASSRTGRSYGYTF.

The rearrangement links TRBV5-1 to TRBJ2-1, with 8 bases matching TRBD2. The CDR3 sequence is 14 residues long. Germline V lookup: CDR1 SGHRS, CDR2 YFSETQ. Trimming took 5 bases from V and 4 from J; bases not matched to a gene: 5. Here the CDR3 DNA reads TGCGCCAGCAGAGGACTAGCAGAGTACAATGAGCAGTTCTTC. It encodes CASRGLAEYNEQFF. Full variable domain (remainder filled in from reference TRBV5-1 and TRBJ2-1): KAGVTQTPRYLIKTRGQQVTLSCSPISGHRSVSWYQQTPGQGLQFLFEYFSETQRNKGNFPGRFSGRQFSNSRSEMNVSTLELGDSALYLCASRGLAEYNEQFFGPGTRLTVL.

The rearrangement uses TRBV12-5 and TRBJ1-1, with 8 positions matching TRBD1. The CDR3 contains 14 residues. V gave up 11 bases and J gave up 4 bases; unmatched junction bases: 12. Germline CDR1 LGHNT, CDR2 FRNRAP. CDR3 in amino acids: CAGMAADRGTEAFF. CDR3 sequence (DNA): TGTGCTGGCATGGCGGCCGACAGGGGCACTGAAGCTTTCTTT.

The chain links TRBV20-1 to TRBJ1-4; D is unclear. The germline V and J ends were trimmed by 1 base and 11 bases, with 8 bases remaining between them. CDR3 length equals 11 residues. CDR1 and CDR2 from the germline V gene are DFQATT and SNEGSKA (reference sequence). In nucleotides, the CDR3 is TGCAGTGCTAGAGGACTCGGTAAACTGTTTTTT. As protein: CSARGLGKLFF.

In its sample, this clone was seen a few times. This sequence joins TRBV6-5 and TRBJ1-3; D gene uncertain. The CDR3 totals 11 residues. Germline CDR1 and CDR2: MNHEY and SVGAGI. V was cut by 2 bases and J by 9 bases, with 5 bases left in between. In nucleotides, the CDR3 is TGTGCCAGCAGTTACCTGAGCACCATATATTTT. Residues: CASSYLSTIYF.

This chain connects TRBV5-1 to TRBJ2-3; D might be TRBD2 (5 bases). V shed 9 bases and J shed 4 bases, with 15 bases lying between them. CDR3 size: 13 residues. Per the germline V gene, CDR1 is SGHRS and CDR2 is YFSETQ. CDR3 loop: CATADGEPDTQYF. CDR3 coding DNA: TGCGCCACCGCGGACGGGGAGCCAGATACGCAGTATTTT.

J is TRBJ2-7 and V is TRBV24-1; 11 bases line up with TRBD2. Unmatched junction bases numbered 1, after V lost 7 bases and J lost 3 bases. The V gene's germline CDR1 is KGHDR and CDR2 SFDVKD. The CDR3 totals 13 residues. CDR3 in amino acids: CATRTSGDYEQYF. CDR3 nucleotides: TGTGCCACCAGGACTAGCGGGGACTACGAGCAGTACTTC.